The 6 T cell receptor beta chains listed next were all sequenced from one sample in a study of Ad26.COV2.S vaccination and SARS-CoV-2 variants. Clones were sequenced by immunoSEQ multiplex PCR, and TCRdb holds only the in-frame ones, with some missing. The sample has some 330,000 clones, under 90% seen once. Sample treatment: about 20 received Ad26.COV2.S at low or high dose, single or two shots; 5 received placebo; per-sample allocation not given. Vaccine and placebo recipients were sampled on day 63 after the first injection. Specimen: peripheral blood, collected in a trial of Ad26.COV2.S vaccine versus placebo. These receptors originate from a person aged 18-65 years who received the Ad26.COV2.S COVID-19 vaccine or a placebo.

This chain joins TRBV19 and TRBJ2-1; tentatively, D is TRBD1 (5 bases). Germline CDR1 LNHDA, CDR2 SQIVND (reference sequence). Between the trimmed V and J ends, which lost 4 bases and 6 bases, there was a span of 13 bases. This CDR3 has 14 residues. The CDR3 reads CASSKGRYLNEQFF. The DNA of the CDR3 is TGTGCCAGTAGTAAGGGGCGCTACCTCAATGAGCAGTTCTTC.

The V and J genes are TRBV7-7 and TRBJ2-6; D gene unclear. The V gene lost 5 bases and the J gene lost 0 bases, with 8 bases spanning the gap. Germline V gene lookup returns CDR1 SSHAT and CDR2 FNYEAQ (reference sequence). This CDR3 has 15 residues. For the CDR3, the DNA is TGTGCCAGCAGCCCCCGGAGCTCTGGGGCCAACGTCCTGACTTTC. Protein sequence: CASSPRSSGANVLTF.

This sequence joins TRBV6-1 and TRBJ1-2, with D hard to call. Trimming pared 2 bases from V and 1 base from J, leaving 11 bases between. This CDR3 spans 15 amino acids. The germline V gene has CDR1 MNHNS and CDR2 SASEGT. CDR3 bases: TGTGCCAGCAGTGAAAGTTGGAACAGTAACTATGGCTACACCTTC. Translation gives CASSESWNSNYGYTF.

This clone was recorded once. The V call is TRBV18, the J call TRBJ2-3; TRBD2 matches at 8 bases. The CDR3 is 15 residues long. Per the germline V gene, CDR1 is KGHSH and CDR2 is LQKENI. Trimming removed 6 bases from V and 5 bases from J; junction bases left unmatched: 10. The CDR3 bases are TGTGCCAGCTCGTCTGCGAGCGGGAGCGTAGATACGCAGTATTTT. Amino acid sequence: CASSSASGSVDTQYF.

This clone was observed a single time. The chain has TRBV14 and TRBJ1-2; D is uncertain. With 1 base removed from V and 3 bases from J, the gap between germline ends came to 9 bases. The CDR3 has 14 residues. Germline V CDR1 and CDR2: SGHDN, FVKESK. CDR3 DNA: TGTGCCAGCAGCCAAGTCCCAGCCTACTATGGCTACACCTTC. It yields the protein CASSQVPAYYGYTF.

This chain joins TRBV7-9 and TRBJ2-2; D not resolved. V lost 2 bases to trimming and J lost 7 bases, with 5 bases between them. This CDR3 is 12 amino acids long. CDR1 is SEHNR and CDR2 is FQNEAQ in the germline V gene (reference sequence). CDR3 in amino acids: CASSLPLGELFF. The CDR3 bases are TGTGCCAGCAGCTTACCACTCGGGGAGCTGTTTTTT.